The source of this T cell receptor beta chain is a study of blood T cells in healthy people across ages. The CDR3 is 15 amino acids. V was cut by 4 bases and J by 5 bases, with 15 bases left in between. Germline CDR1 and CDR2: SNHLY and FYNNEI. This clonotype was recorded a few times. For the second PCR, which ran for about 7 to 12 cycles, a sample-barcoded 5' primer and a J-beta primer mix were used. TCRdb re-called the 5' RACE reads through MiXCR, storing one row per CDR3 protein. There are 800,000 to 950,000 distinct CDR3 sequences in the sample; 25% to 30% occur only once, and roughly 10% lies in the top ten. The data were also submitted as part of a second study, on T cells of mothers and their children.

The genes are TRBV2 and TRBJ2-1; D might be TRBD1 or TRBD2, each matching 5 bases. Sample: blood. This receptor was obtained from a woman aged 40 to 50 in good health. The CDR3 region has the DNA TGTGCCAGCAGTGGGGCTTGGGACGAGAACAATGAGCAGTTCTTC. Protein: CASSGAWDENNEQFF.